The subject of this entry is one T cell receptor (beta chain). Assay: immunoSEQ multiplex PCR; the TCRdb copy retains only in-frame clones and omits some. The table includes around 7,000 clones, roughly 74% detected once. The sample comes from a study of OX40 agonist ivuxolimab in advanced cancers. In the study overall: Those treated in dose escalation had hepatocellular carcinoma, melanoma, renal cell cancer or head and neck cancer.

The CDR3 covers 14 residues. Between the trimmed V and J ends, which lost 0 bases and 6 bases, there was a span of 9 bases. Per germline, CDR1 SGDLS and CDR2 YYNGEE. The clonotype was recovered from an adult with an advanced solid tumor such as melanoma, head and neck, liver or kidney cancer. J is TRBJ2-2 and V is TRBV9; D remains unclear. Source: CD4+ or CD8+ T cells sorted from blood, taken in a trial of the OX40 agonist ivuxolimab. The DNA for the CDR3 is TGTGCCAGCAGCGTAGCTAGGCGTCCCGGGGAGCTGTTTTTT. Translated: CASSVARRPGELFF.